This is a list of T cell receptor beta chains from one sample in a study of cytomegalovirus exposure and HLA in healthy donors. Sequencing used immunoSEQ multiplex PCR; TCRdb keeps in-frame clones, though not all of them. The sample has approximately 120,000 clones; about 80% are singletons. Sample: PBMCs. These receptors were collected from a woman in her fifties or sixties in good health and CMV-seronegative. Both conserved end residues are part of each CDR3. The order of the fields is clone size, J gene, V gene, D gene, CDR3 DNA, CDR3 protein. D genes are given only for firm matches. Clone sizes are given selectively: once, few, many, or a class where the clone is expanded.

abundance: -
j_gene: TRBJ1-1
v_gene: TRBV30
d_gene: TRBD1
CDR3nt: TGTGCCTGGACCTTCACAGGGGGGACTGAAGCTTTCTTT
CDR3aa: CAWTFTGGTEAFF

abundance: -
j_gene: TRBJ1-6
v_gene: TRBV30
d_gene: -
CDR3nt: TGTGCCTGGTCGCCTCAGGTCTATAATTCACCCCTCCACTTT
CDR3aa: CAWSPQVYNSPLHF

abundance: -
j_gene: TRBJ2-7
v_gene: TRBV9
d_gene: TRBD1
CDR3nt: TGTGCCAGCAGCGGGGACAGCCTCTACGAGCAGTACTTC
CDR3aa: CASSGDSLYEQYF

abundance: -
j_gene: TRBJ2-3
v_gene: TRBV10-2
d_gene: TRBD2
CDR3nt: TGCGCCAGCAGAATGGGACTAGCGGGAGAGCAGAATACGCAGTATTTT
CDR3aa: CASRMGLAGEQNTQYF

abundance: -
j_gene: TRBJ2-3
v_gene: TRBV19
d_gene: TRBD2
CDR3nt: TGTGCCAGTACCACGGCGGGGGGCCGAACAGATACGCAGTATTTT
CDR3aa: CASTTAGGRTDTQYF

abundance: -
j_gene: TRBJ2-3
v_gene: TRBV5-5
d_gene: -
CDR3nt: TGTGCCAGCAGTTCTGAGGCTATTACAGGGTTGCCGCAGTATTTT
CDR3aa: CASSSEAITGLPQYF

abundance: -
j_gene: TRBJ1-1
v_gene: TRBV30
d_gene: TRBD1
CDR3nt: TGTGCCTGGATGGAACTAGGACAGGGAGAAGCTTTCTTT
CDR3aa: CAWMELGQGEAFF

abundance: -
j_gene: TRBJ2-5
v_gene: TRBV28
d_gene: -
CDR3nt: TGTGCCAGCAGCCGGGGAGTTGTGGAGACCCAGTACTTC
CDR3aa: CASSRGVVETQYF

abundance: -
j_gene: TRBJ1-2
v_gene: TRBV12-5
d_gene: -
CDR3nt: TGTGCTAGTGGTTTGGTACTCGACAGGAGGATGTCCTATGGCTACACCTTC
CDR3aa: CASGLVLDRRMSYGYTF

abundance: -
j_gene: TRBJ2-7
v_gene: TRBV28
d_gene: -
CDR3nt: TGTGCCGCAGGGATAGGCGGTAGCTCCTACGAGCAGTACTTC
CDR3aa: CAAGIGGSSYEQYF

abundance: -
j_gene: TRBJ1-1
v_gene: TRBV15
d_gene: -
CDR3nt: TGTGCCACCAGCACTGACAGTTTCCCCCCGCCCGCTGAAGCTTTCTTT
CDR3aa: CATSTDSFPPPAEAFF

abundance: once
j_gene: TRBJ2-7
v_gene: TRBV11-2
d_gene: TRBD1
CDR3nt: TGTGCCAGCAGCTTAGCCGGACAGGGTGGGGGCTACGAGCAGTACTTC
CDR3aa: CASSLAGQGGGYEQYF

abundance: -
j_gene: TRBJ2-3
v_gene: TRBV11-3
d_gene: -
CDR3nt: TGTGCCAGCAGCTTAGATGGCCAGGGCACAGATACGCAGTATTTT
CDR3aa: CASSLDGQGTDTQYF

abundance: few
j_gene: TRBJ1-5
v_gene: TRBV4-3
d_gene: -
CDR3nt: TGCGCCAGCAGCCAAGAACCACGGGGGCCCCAGCATTTT
CDR3aa: CASSQEPRGPQHF

abundance: -
j_gene: TRBJ2-2
v_gene: TRBV6-5
d_gene: TRBD1
CDR3nt: TGTGCCAGCACTTTATTACAGGGGACCGGGGAGCTGTTTTTT
CDR3aa: CASTLLQGTGELFF

abundance: -
j_gene: TRBJ2-3
v_gene: TRBV28
d_gene: -
CDR3nt: TGTGCCAGCAGTTTTATGTACATCACAGATACGCAGTATTTT
CDR3aa: CASSFMYITDTQYF

abundance: once
j_gene: TRBJ2-7
v_gene: TRBV28
d_gene: TRBD2
CDR3nt: TGTGCCAGCAGCCTTAGCGGGAGAGGCTACGAGCAGTACTTC
CDR3aa: CASSLSGRGYEQYF

abundance: -
j_gene: TRBJ1-1
v_gene: TRBV27
d_gene: -
CDR3nt: TGTGCCAGCAGAGAGAACTCCCAAACAGGATGGGACACTGAAGCTTTCTTT
CDR3aa: CASRENSQTGWDTEAFF

abundance: few
j_gene: TRBJ2-1
v_gene: TRBV13
d_gene: TRBD1
CDR3nt: TGTGCCAGCAGCCGACAGGGGGAGCGGGATGGCGAGCAGTTCTTC
CDR3aa: CASSRQGERDGEQFF

abundance: once
j_gene: TRBJ1-1
v_gene: TRBV9
d_gene: -
CDR3nt: TGTGCCAGCAGCGTAGGGGGTCAAGGATCGGGGACTGAAGCTTTCTTT
CDR3aa: CASSVGGQGSGTEAFF

abundance: -
j_gene: TRBJ2-5
v_gene: TRBV7-2
d_gene: -
CDR3nt: TGTGCCAGCAGCTTATACGCGCTAGCCCAAGAGACCCAGTACTTC
CDR3aa: CASSLYALAQETQYF

abundance: -
j_gene: TRBJ2-2
v_gene: TRBV13
d_gene: -
CDR3nt: TGTGCCAGCAGCTTTCAGGGAACCGGGGAGCTGTTTTTT
CDR3aa: CASSFQGTGELFF

abundance: -
j_gene: TRBJ2-1
v_gene: TRBV5-6
d_gene: -
CDR3nt: TGTGCCAGCAGCACTGGCTTTTCAGGGTGGAATGAGCAGTTCTTC
CDR3aa: CASSTGFSGWNEQFF

abundance: -
j_gene: TRBJ1-1
v_gene: TRBV28
d_gene: TRBD1
CDR3nt: TGTGCCAGCAGTCCGCCCGGACAGGTTGAAGCTTTCTTT
CDR3aa: CASSPPGQVEAFF

abundance: -
j_gene: TRBJ2-3
v_gene: TRBV19
d_gene: -
CDR3nt: TGTGCCAGTAGTATAGCGGGGGTAAGCACAGATACGCAGTATTTT
CDR3aa: CASSIAGVSTDTQYF

abundance: few
j_gene: TRBJ1-2
v_gene: TRBV27
d_gene: TRBD1
CDR3nt: TGTGCCAGCAGTTCTAAACAGGGGAGTGGCTACACCTTC
CDR3aa: CASSSKQGSGYTF

abundance: -
j_gene: TRBJ1-2
v_gene: TRBV28
d_gene: -
CDR3nt: TGTGCCAGCTTGGAGGGGTCCCCTCTTGGCTACACCTTC
CDR3aa: CASLEGSPLGYTF

abundance: -
j_gene: TRBJ2-7
v_gene: TRBV9
d_gene: TRBD2
CDR3nt: TGTGCCAGCAACTTAGAGGGACTAGAGTACAACGAGCAGTACTTC
CDR3aa: CASNLEGLEYNEQYF

abundance: -
j_gene: TRBJ2-7
v_gene: TRBV6-5
d_gene: -
CDR3nt: TGTGCCAGCATTGCGGACGGGACCTACGAGCAGTACTTC
CDR3aa: CASIADGTYEQYF

abundance: -
j_gene: TRBJ1-2
v_gene: TRBV6-4
d_gene: -
CDR3nt: TGTGCCAGCAGTGACTCGAGTAGTGGTGGCTACACCTTC
CDR3aa: CASSDSSSGGYTF

abundance: -
j_gene: TRBJ1-1
v_gene: TRBV7-8
d_gene: -
CDR3nt: TGTGCCAGCAGCCGACCGGACTTTGCTGAAGCTTTCTTT
CDR3aa: CASSRPDFAEAFF

abundance: -
j_gene: TRBJ2-1
v_gene: TRBV2
d_gene: TRBD2
CDR3nt: TGTGCCAGCAGTCGGTCTCGCGGGGGGGTCAATGAGCAGTTCTTC
CDR3aa: CASSRSRGGVNEQFF

abundance: -
j_gene: TRBJ2-7
v_gene: TRBV14
d_gene: -
CDR3nt: TGTGCCAGCAGCCAATGGTGGCGGTCCTACGAGCAGTACTTC
CDR3aa: CASSQWWRSYEQYF

abundance: -
j_gene: TRBJ2-1
v_gene: TRBV4-2
d_gene: TRBD2
CDR3nt: TGTGCCAGCAGCCAGGGGAGCGGGAGTGGGTGGGATGAGCAGTTCTTC
CDR3aa: CASSQGSGSGWDEQFF

abundance: -
j_gene: TRBJ2-7
v_gene: TRBV18
d_gene: -
CDR3nt: TGTGCCAGCTCACCAGGGGGCTACGAGCAGTACTTC
CDR3aa: CASSPGGYEQYF

abundance: -
j_gene: TRBJ2-7
v_gene: TRBV13
d_gene: TRBD1
CDR3nt: TGTGCCAGCAGCCCACGGGACAGCATCTACGAGCAGTACTTC
CDR3aa: CASSPRDSIYEQYF

abundance: -
j_gene: TRBJ2-7
v_gene: TRBV5-6
d_gene: -
CDR3nt: TGTGCCAGCAGCTTTACAGGGAACGAGCAGTACTTC
CDR3aa: CASSFTGNEQYF

abundance: few
j_gene: TRBJ2-1
v_gene: TRBV11-3
d_gene: TRBD2
CDR3nt: TGTGCCAGCAGCTTATTTGGCGGGAGCGGGGACAATGAGCAGTTCTTC
CDR3aa: CASSLFGGSGDNEQFF

abundance: -
j_gene: TRBJ1-5
v_gene: TRBV6-6
d_gene: -
CDR3nt: TGTGCCAGCAGTTACTCTAGGGGAGGGGATCAGCCCCAGCATTTT
CDR3aa: CASSYSRGGDQPQHF

abundance: -
j_gene: TRBJ2-7
v_gene: TRBV6-5
d_gene: TRBD2
CDR3nt: TGTGCCAGCAGTTCCAATCCCGGACTAGCGTACGAGCAGTACTTC
CDR3aa: CASSSNPGLAYEQYF

abundance: -
j_gene: TRBJ2-1
v_gene: TRBV7-2
d_gene: TRBD2
CDR3nt: TGTGCCAGCAGCTTTGGGACTAGCGGGAGTCAGTTCTTC
CDR3aa: CASSFGTSGSQFF

abundance: few
j_gene: TRBJ2-7
v_gene: TRBV27
d_gene: TRBD1
CDR3nt: TGTGCCAGTTCGACCCGGTCCGGGACAGGGGGCCCGGGACTCCGAACCTACGAGCAGTACTTC
CDR3aa: CASSTRSGTGGPGLRTYEQYF

abundance: few
j_gene: TRBJ2-7
v_gene: TRBV7-9
d_gene: -
CDR3nt: TGTTCCAGCAGCCTCGACTCAGTCTCCTACTACGAGCAGTACTTC
CDR3aa: CSSSLDSVSYYEQYF

abundance: -
j_gene: TRBJ2-1
v_gene: TRBV14
d_gene: -
CDR3nt: TGTGCCAGCAGCTCATTCGGGGGATACAATGAGCAGTTCTTC
CDR3aa: CASSSFGGYNEQFF

abundance: -
j_gene: TRBJ2-5
v_gene: TRBV7-3
d_gene: -
CDR3nt: TGTGCCAGCAGCTGGCAGGGGGGACGAGAGACCCAGTACTTC
CDR3aa: CASSWQGGRETQYF

abundance: -
j_gene: TRBJ1-2
v_gene: TRBV28
d_gene: TRBD1
CDR3nt: TGTGCCAGCAGTTCTGAGGGGGCGTTTTGGCGCTACACCTTC
CDR3aa: CASSSEGAFWRYTF

abundance: -
j_gene: TRBJ2-1
v_gene: TRBV6-6
d_gene: -
CDR3nt: TGTGCCAGCAGTTACCAAAATGAGCAGTTCTTC
CDR3aa: CASSYQNEQFF

abundance: -
j_gene: TRBJ1-2
v_gene: TRBV28
d_gene: TRBD1
CDR3nt: TGTGCCAGCAGTCTACAGGGGGCGGACAGCTACACCTTC
CDR3aa: CASSLQGADSYTF

abundance: -
j_gene: TRBJ2-1
v_gene: TRBV7-2
d_gene: -
CDR3nt: TGTGCCAGCAGCGTTCTACTAAACCCCCACAATGAGCAGTTCTTC
CDR3aa: CASSVLLNPHNEQFF

abundance: few
j_gene: TRBJ2-7
v_gene: TRBV28
d_gene: TRBD1
CDR3nt: TGTGCCAGCACAGGCAGGGGGTACGAGCAGTACTTC
CDR3aa: CASTGRGYEQYF